The rows below give T cell receptor beta chains drawn from one sample of a study of stem cell transplantation in POMP-related autoinflammatory disease. Using immunoSEQ multiplex PCR, the repertoire was profiled, and TCRdb retains in-frame clones only, with some absent. The sample consists of tens of thousands of clones, approximately 91% of them appearing once. This specimen was CD4+ T cells from PBMCs, taken after stem cell transplantation. The receptors come from a human patient with POMP-related autoinflammation and immune dysregulation (PRAID). Some T cells may be transferred from the graft donor. Each CDR3 is given with its conserved first and last residue. D genes are given only for firm matches. Only part of the rows carry a size: once, few, many, or a class if the clone is expanded.

clone_size	j_call	d_call	v_call	cdr3_nt	cdr3_aa
few	TRBJ1-1	.	TRBV28	TGTGCCAGCAGTTCGACGGGTATGAACACTGAAGCTTTCTTT	CASSSTGMNTEAFF
.	TRBJ1-5	.	TRBV20-1	TGCAGTGCTAGTTCGGAGGACAGTTATCAGCCCCAGCATTTT	CSASSEDSYQPQHF
.	TRBJ2-3	.	TRBV5-1	TGCGCCAGCAGCTTGACGCCAATTAGCACAGATACGCAGTATTTT	CASSLTPISTDTQYF
.	TRBJ1-2	TRBD1	TRBV19	TGTGCCAGTCTCGGGACAGGGAACTATGGCTACACCTTC	CASLGTGNYGYTF
.	TRBJ2-3	TRBD2	TRBV5-4	TGTGCCAGCAGCTCTAGGACTAGCGCGGATACGCAGTATTTT	CASSSRTSADTQYF
.	TRBJ1-3	.	TRBV5-1	TGCGCCAGCAGCTTGGAGTCTGGAAACACCATATATTTT	CASSLESGNTIYF
.	TRBJ2-3	TRBD2	TRBV3-1/TRBV3-2	TGTGCCAGCAGCCAAGGCGGGAGTGGCACAGATACGCAGTATTTT	CASSQGGSGTDTQYF
.	TRBJ1-1	TRBD1	TRBV10-3	TGTGCCATCAGTCCAACAGACAGGGTACGATTGACTGAAGCTTTCTTT	CAISPTDRVRLTEAFF
.	TRBJ2-3	TRBD1	TRBV15	TGTGCCACCAGCAGAGTGGGACAGAACACAGATACGCAGTATTTT	CATSRVGQNTDTQYF
.	TRBJ1-1	.	TRBV9	TGTGCCAGCAGCGTAGGAGACAGGAACACTGAAGCTTTCTTT	CASSVGDRNTEAFF
.	TRBJ1-1	.	TRBV5-1	TGCGCCACCACTGCAGGCACTGAAGCTTTCTTT	CATTAGTEAFF
.	TRBJ1-6	.	TRBV21-1	TGTGCCAGGGGAAAGGGAGAAAGCTCCTATAATTCACCCCTCCACTTT	CARGKGESSYNSPLHF
.	TRBJ2-5	.	TRBV7-9	TGTGCCAGCAGCTTGTCAGGCCTGAGGGAGACCCAGTACTTC	CASSLSGLRETQYF
.	TRBJ2-3	.	TRBV2	TGTGCCAGCAGTGAAGAGGGGGTGCATACGCAGTATTTT	CASSEEGVHTQYF
.	TRBJ1-4	TRBD1	TRBV6-5	TGTGCCAGCAGTTACTCGAAGGGGACAGGGCACGAAAAACTGTTTTTT	CASSYSKGTGHEKLFF
once	TRBJ2-2	.	TRBV5-1	TGCGCCAGCAGCTTGGATTCTGGCAACACCGGGGAGCTGTTTTTT	CASSLDSGNTGELFF
.	TRBJ1-4	.	TRBV11-1	TGTGCCAGCAGCTTAACGGACACTATCCCGACGGAAAAACTGTTTTTT	CASSLTDTIPTEKLFF
.	TRBJ1-3	.	TRBV6-5	TGTGCCAGCAGTTTTAGACACCCTGGAAACACCATATATTTT	CASSFRHPGNTIYF
.	TRBJ2-5	TRBD2	TRBV28	TGTGCCAGCAGTTTATGGGTAGCAGGTGGCGGGAGGTACGAGACCCAGTACTTC	CASSLWVAGGGRYETQYF
.	TRBJ2-2	.	TRBV5-1	TGCGCCAGCAGCTTGGCGGACAGAAACACCGGGGAGCTGTTTTTT	CASSLADRNTGELFF
.	TRBJ2-5	.	TRBV3-1/TRBV3-2	TGTGCCAGCAGCCAAGATACACAGGCGGGGCTACAGACCCAGTACTTC	CASSQDTQAGLQTQYF
.	TRBJ1-5	.	TRBV3-1/TRBV3-2	TGTGCCAGCAGCCCACGACCTTTAAATCAGCCCCAGCATTTT	CASSPRPLNQPQHF
.	TRBJ2-5	.	TRBV2	TGTGCCAGCAGCAGGGGATGGGGCGAGACCCAGTACTTC	CASSRGWGETQYF
.	TRBJ2-5	TRBD1	TRBV7-2	TGTGCCAGCAGCTCCCGGGACAGGGGGCCGCTGACCCAGTACTTC	CASSSRDRGPLTQYF
.	TRBJ1-1	.	TRBV29-1	TGCAGCGTTCTGGCAGGGAGCTCTGAAGCTTTCTTT	CSVLAGSSEAFF
.	TRBJ2-3	TRBD2	TRBV19	TGTGCCAGTAGTAGCGGACTAGCGTCAGATACGCAGTATTTT	CASSSGLASDTQYF
.	TRBJ2-4	.	TRBV24-1	TGTGCCACCAGCCAGGGAAACATTCAGTACTTC	CATSQGNIQYF
.	TRBJ1-2	.	TRBV19	TGTGCCAGTAGTATGGACAAGGGGAACTATGGCTACACCTTC	CASSMDKGNYGYTF
.	TRBJ2-5	.	TRBV19	TGTGCCAGTAGGCCGGACTCCCAAGAGACCCAGTACTTC	CASRPDSQETQYF
.	TRBJ1-2	.	TRBV3-1/TRBV3-2	TGTGCCAGCAGCCCCCCGGACGTGGCGGCTAACTATGGCTACACCTTC	CASSPPDVAANYGYTF
once	TRBJ2-1	TRBD1	TRBV27	TGTGCCACTTACAGGGACAGGGGGCTAGGTGAGCAGTTCTTC	CATYRDRGLGEQFF
.	TRBJ1-4	.	TRBV6-1	TGTGCCAGCAGTGAATATCGGGGAACTAATGAAAAACTGTTTTTT	CASSEYRGTNEKLFF
.	TRBJ2-5	TRBD1	TRBV5-6	TGTGCCAGCAGCTGGGACAGGCAAGAGACCCAGTACTTC	CASSWDRQETQYF
.	TRBJ2-2	.	TRBV24-1	TGTGCCACCAGTGATTTGCTTTCCAAGGGGGAAGGGGAGCTGTTTTTT	CATSDLLSKGEGELFF
.	TRBJ2-7	.	TRBV19	TGTGCCAGTAGTATCCGTCCTAGGGACTACGAGCAGTACTTC	CASSIRPRDYEQYF
.	TRBJ1-5	.	TRBV7-8	TGTGCCAGCAGCTTAAACCATCAAACCAATCAGCCCCAGCATTTT	CASSLNHQTNQPQHF
.	TRBJ2-1	TRBD2	TRBV7-9	TGTGCCAGCAGCCCCAAAGGGACTAGCGGGAGTGGCAATGAGCAGTTCTTC	CASSPKGTSGSGNEQFF
.	TRBJ1-1	TRBD1	TRBV2	TGTGCCAGCACCCCCGGGACAGGGAGGACTGAAGCTTTCTTT	CASTPGTGRTEAFF
.	TRBJ1-2	.	TRBV5-1	TGCGCCAGCAGCTTTAGGACAGCCTCCTATGGCTACACCTTC	CASSFRTASYGYTF
.	TRBJ1-3	.	TRBV5-1	TGCGCCAGCAGCTTGGAACCAGGGAGACGAAACACCATATATTTT	CASSLEPGRRNTIYF